Listed here are 24 T cell receptor beta chains from one sample, sequenced in a study of beta chain features in type 1 diabetes. Every isolated RNA sample was fully reverse transcribed, so sequencing captured expressed TCRB transcripts. Repertoires were generated with immunoSEQ multiplex PCR, while TCRdb's copy carries only in-frame clones and drops some. Here the sample spans about 400,000 clones, 10% to 15% being singletons. Source material: naive CD4+ T cells from blood. All receptors come from a young man in good health.

The chain couples TRBV9 to TRBJ2-5, with 9 bases matching TRBD2. The germline V gene encodes CDR1 SGDLS and CDR2 YYNGEE. The CDR3 totals 16 residues. V gave up 3 bases and J gave up 3 bases; unmatched junction bases: 9. CDR3 in amino acids: CASSGLAGRLEETQYF. The DNA for the CDR3 is TGTGCCAGCAGCGGCCTAGCGGGGCGGTTAGAAGAGACCCAGTACTTC.

J is TRBJ1-4 and V is TRBV5-4; tentatively, D is TRBD1 (5 bases). Deletions cut 0 bases from V and 4 bases from J, with 7 bases between. CDR3 size: 14 residues. Germline CDR1 is SGHNT and CDR2 is YYREEE (reference sequence). The DNA of the CDR3 is TGTGCCAGCAGCTTGGCGGGGGTTAATGAAAAACTGTTTTTT. This codes for CASSLAGVNEKLFF.

The chain recombines TRBV5-6 with TRBJ2-7; perhaps TRBD2 as D (5 bases). V was trimmed by 3 bases and J by 0 bases, leaving 7 bases between them. Germline-derived CDR1 and CDR2 are SGHDT and YYEEEE. The CDR3 length is 13 residues. CDR3 region: CASSYRGSYEQYF. In DNA form, the CDR3 reads TGTGCCAGCAGCTACCGGGGCTCCTACGAGCAGTACTTC.

The V gene is TRBV7-2, the J gene TRBJ2-1; 7 bases fit TRBD2. The V gene's germline CDR1 is SGHTA and CDR2 FQGNSA. The CDR3 extends over 15 amino acids. With 5 bases clipped from V and 3 bases from J, the junction kept 7 bases outside the gene matches. CDR3 nucleotides: TGTGCCAGCAGCAAGTCCGGGACTAACTACAATGAGCAGTTCTTC. It is translated as CASSKSGTNYNEQFF.

CDR3 protein: CASSTLGHEKLFF. The CDR3 coding sequence is TGTGCCAGCAGCACGCTCGGACACGAAAAACTGTTTTTT. This chain links TRBV5-6 with TRBJ1-4, with D possibly being TRBD1 (5 bases). V gave up 4 bases and J gave up 8 bases, with 12 bases separating them. The germline V gene encodes CDR1 SGHDT and CDR2 YYEEEE. CDR3 length: 13 residues.

The rearrangement uses TRBV5-1 and TRBJ1-4; tentatively, D is TRBD1 (6 bases). The ends were cut back, 5 bases at V and 0 bases at J, with 8 bases in the middle. The CDR3 consists of 14 residues. Per germline, CDR1 SGHRS and CDR2 YFSETQ. The CDR3 is CASRPGATNEKLFF. The CDR3 coding sequence is TGCGCCAGCAGGCCAGGGGCAACTAATGAAAAACTGTTTTTT.

The chain carries TRBV4-3 and TRBJ2-1; the match to TRBD1 covers 8 bases. The CDR3 is 14 residues long. V shed 4 bases, J shed 4 bases, and the junction held 3 bases outside the gene matches. Germline V gives CDR1 LGHNA, CDR2 YSLEER. The CDR3: CASSLGQEYNEQFF. DNA of the CDR3: TGCGCCAGCAGCCTGGGACAGGAATACAATGAGCAGTTCTTC.

The chain combines TRBV15 with TRBJ2-3, with D possibly matching TRBD2 (7 bases). With 0 bases removed from V and 3 bases from J, the gap between germline ends came to 13 bases. The CDR3 spans 16 residues. Looked up from germline, CDR1 is LNHNV and CDR2 is YYDKDF (reference sequence). The CDR3 reads CATSRDGGAWTDTQYF. The CDR3 DNA reads as TGTGCCACCAGCAGAGATGGGGGGGCATGGACAGATACGCAGTATTTT.

This clone was observed a handful of times. The rearrangement uses TRBV9 and TRBJ1-1; no reliable D call. CDR1 and CDR2 from the germline V gene are SGDLS and YYNGEE. V lost 4 bases, J lost 3 bases, and 10 bases lay in between. The CDR3 has 13 residues. CDR3 DNA sequence: TGTGCCAGCAGCACTCCCCCGGACACTGAAGCTTTCTTT. Its protein product is CASSTPPDTEAFF.

In its sample, this clone was seen a few times. The chain couples TRBV7-2 to TRBJ1-5, with TRBD1 matching over 7 bases. Germline CDR1 SGHTA, CDR2 FQGNSA. The CDR3 extends over 15 amino acids. V was pared by 1 base and J by 5 bases, with 5 bases of the junction left unmatched. The CDR3 coding sequence is TGTGCCAGCAGCTTAGGGGGACAGCGAGATCAGCCCCAGCATTTT. Amino acid sequence: CASSLGGQRDQPQHF.

This sequence joins TRBV9 and TRBJ2-5; 9 nucleotides align to TRBD2. This CDR3 comprises 15 residues. The germline CDR1 and CDR2 sequences are SGDLS and YYNGEE. The junction had 5 bases not matched to a gene; V was cut back by 0 bases and J by 5 bases. CDR3 DNA sequence: TGTGCCAGCAGCGTAGTAGCGGGAGCCCGCGAGACCCAGTACTTC. Encoded protein: CASSVVAGARETQYF.

This clone was observed once. The rearrangement links TRBV5-1 to TRBJ2-7; possible D gene TRBD1, 6 bases. Trimming took 2 bases from V and 6 from J, leaving 9 bases between them. Germline lookup yields CDR1 SGHRS and CDR2 YFSETQ. CDR3 length equals 12 residues. CDR3 sequence (DNA): TGCGCCAGCAGCTTCACAGGGCCCGAGCAGTACTTC. Protein sequence: CASSFTGPEQYF.

In its sample, this clone was seen a few times. The rearrangement links TRBV30 to TRBJ2-4; TRBD2 might be the D (5 bases). Looked up from germline, CDR1 is GTSNPN and CDR2 is SVGIG (reference sequence). With 0 bases removed from V and 9 bases from J, the gap between germline ends came to 12 bases. This CDR3 comprises 13 residues. CDR3 sequence reads: CAWSVGRDTIQYF. The DNA of the CDR3 is TGTGCCTGGAGTGTTGGCCGGGATACCATTCAGTACTTC.

This clone was seen a few times. The rearrangement uses TRBV19 and TRBJ1-5; no clear D gene. Looked up from germline, CDR1 is LNHDA and CDR2 is SQIVND (reference sequence). The CDR3 is 14 amino acids. V was shortened by 4 bases and J by 0 bases, with 7 bases between the two germline ends. The DNA of the CDR3 is TGTGCCAGTAGTACACTTAATAGCAATCAGCCCCAGCATTTT. The encoded protein is CASSTLNSNQPQHF.

Concerning this clone: This specimen includes other DNA sequences encoding the same CDR3. This chain joins TRBV7-2 and TRBJ1-2; maybe TRBD1 (5 bases). Germline CDR1 and CDR2: SGHTA and FQGNSA. This CDR3 comprises 13 residues. The V end lost 1 base, the J end lost 5 bases, and 8 bases lay between the germline ends. The chain's CDR3 is CASSLGQGYGYTF. The DNA of the CDR3 is TGTGCCAGCAGCTTAGGCCAGGGATATGGCTACACCTTC.

The genes are TRBV29-1 and TRBJ2-3; 9 bases fit TRBD1. Trimming took 7 bases from V and 2 from J; bases not matched to a gene: 7. This CDR3 has 14 amino acids. Germline CDR1 reads SQVTM; CDR2 reads ANQGSEA. The CDR3 spells CSGTGTGPTDTQYF. In DNA, the CDR3 is TGCAGCGGAACCGGGACAGGGCCCACAGATACGCAGTATTTT.

The genes are TRBV4-2 and TRBJ1-2; D is perhaps TRBD1 (6 bases). V was trimmed by 0 bases and J by 5 bases, leaving 16 bases between them. The CDR3 is 16 amino acids. Germline CDR1 LGHNA, CDR2 YNFKEQ. CDR3 in DNA: TGTGCCAGCAGCCAAGAGTACCGACAGGTACCGTATGGCTACACCTTC. Amino acid sequence: CASSQEYRQVPYGYTF.

This clone was observed once. The chain recombines TRBV28 with TRBJ2-5; 7 bases align to TRBD1. CDR3 length: 14 amino acids. Losses at the gene ends were 4 bases for V and 5 bases for J; bases not matched to a gene: 7. Germline assignment: CDR1 MDHEN and CDR2 SYDVKM. As DNA, the CDR3 is TGTGCCAGCAGTTCTACAGGGGTAAAGGAGACCCAGTACTTC. It is translated as CASSSTGVKETQYF.

A few counts support this clone. The chain employs TRBV25-1 and TRBJ2-1, with TRBD2 matching 8 bases. Germline CDR1 is MGHDK and CDR2 is SYGVNS. The CDR3 loop spans 15 amino acids. V shed 7 bases and J 4 bases; nucleotides not matched to a gene: 9. CDR3 DNA: TGTGCCAGCACCCGAAGCGGGAGAGGGTACAATGAGCAGTTCTTC. Its translation: CASTRSGRGYNEQFF.

This clone was seen more than once but under ten times. The V gene is TRBV19, the J gene TRBJ2-6, with 7 bases identical to TRBD1. CDR3 length: 17 amino acids. In germline, CDR1 is LNHDA, CDR2 SQIVND (reference sequence). V shed 5 bases, J shed 2 bases, and the junction held 9 bases outside the gene matches. The CDR3 nucleotides read TGTGCCAGTAGTTTTACAGGGGTGATTCCTGGGGCCAACGTCCTGACTTTC. Its translation: CASSFTGVIPGANVLTF.

There are a few counts of this clone. The chain links TRBV5-1 to TRBJ2-3; tentatively, D is TRBD2 (5 bases). The CDR3 totals 14 residues. Germline CDR1 reads SGHRS; CDR2 reads YFSETQ. Trimming left V 3 bases short and J 3 bases short, with 11 bases between. The CDR3 region is CASSSAGKTDTQYF. In DNA form, the CDR3 reads TGCGCCAGCAGCTCCGCCGGGAAGACAGATACGCAGTATTTT.

This chain links TRBV6-5 with TRBJ1-2; D gene uncertain. The germline V and J ends were trimmed by 5 bases and 8 bases, with 15 bases remaining between them. CDR3 length equals 13 residues. The germline CDR1 and CDR2 sequences are MNHEY and SVGAGI. The DNA of the CDR3 is TGTGCCAGCAGTCCCCCTACGGGAAGGGGCTACACCTTC. It translates to CASSPPTGRGYTF.

The rearrangement uses TRBV2 and TRBJ2-2; TRBD1 is a possible D gene (5 bases). Germline CDR1 SNHLY, CDR2 FYNNEI. Trimming took off 2 bases at V and 2 bases at J, with 12 bases between the two ends. CDR3 size: 16 residues. CDR3 amino acids: CASSERPGANTGELFF. CDR3 DNA: TGTGCCAGCAGTGAACGGCCTGGGGCTAACACCGGGGAGCTGTTTTTT.

This clone occurred a few times. The chain links TRBV6-5 to TRBJ1-2, with D possibly TRBD1 on 5 matching bases. Germline V lookup: CDR1 MNHEY, CDR2 SVGAGI. Trimming pared 0 bases from V and 6 bases from J, leaving 17 bases between. This CDR3 is built from 16 residues. CDR3 residues: CASSYSGAIGRDGYTF. DNA for the CDR3: TGTGCCAGCAGTTACTCAGGGGCCATCGGGAGGGATGGCTACACCTTC.